This T cell receptor (beta chain) came from a study of identical twins. This clonotype was observed at least ten times. Template switching introduced a universal primer site, and the cDNA bore unique molecular identifiers. TCRdb independently ran MiXCR on the 5' RACE reads; one entry per CDR3 protein. The profile shows around 570,000 distinct CDR3 sequences, just under 10% of them singletons. V lost 4 bases to trimming and J lost 2 bases, with 8 bases between them. Germline V gene data show CDR1 as SGHTA and CDR2 as FQGNSA. CDR3 length equals 13 residues. These data are also associated with another study on yellow fever vaccine responses in identical twins. Turning to that study: Reportedly, twins showed a vaccine T cell response that looked partly convergent and partly personalized.

The chain joins TRBV7-2 to TRBJ1-1, with TRBD1 as a possible D gene (5 bases). The sequence derives from a woman aged 18-29 years in good health. Sequencing was carried out using PBMCs. The CDR3 here is CASSSQVNTEAFF. The CDR3 bases are TGTGCCAGCAGCTCACAGGTTAACACTGAAGCTTTCTTT.